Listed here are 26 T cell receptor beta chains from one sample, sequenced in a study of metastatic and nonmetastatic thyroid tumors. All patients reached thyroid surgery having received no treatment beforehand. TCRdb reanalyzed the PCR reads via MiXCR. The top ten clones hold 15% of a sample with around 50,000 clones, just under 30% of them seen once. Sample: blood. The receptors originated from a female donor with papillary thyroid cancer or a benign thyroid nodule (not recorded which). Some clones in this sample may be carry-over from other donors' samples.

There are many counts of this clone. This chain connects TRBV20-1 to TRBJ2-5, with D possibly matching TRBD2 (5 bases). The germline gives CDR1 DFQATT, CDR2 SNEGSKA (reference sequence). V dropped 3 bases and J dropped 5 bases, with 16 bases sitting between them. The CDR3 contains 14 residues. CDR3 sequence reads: CSARGTRVGETQYF. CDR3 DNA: TGCAGTGCTAGGGGTACTAGGGTCGGGGAGACCCAGTACTTC.

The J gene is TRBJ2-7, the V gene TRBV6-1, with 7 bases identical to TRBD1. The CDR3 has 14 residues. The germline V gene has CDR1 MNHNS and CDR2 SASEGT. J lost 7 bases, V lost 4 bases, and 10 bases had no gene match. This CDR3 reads CASSARQGYVEQYF. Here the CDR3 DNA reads TGTGCCAGCAGTGCGAGACAGGGTTACGTAGAGCAGTACTTC.

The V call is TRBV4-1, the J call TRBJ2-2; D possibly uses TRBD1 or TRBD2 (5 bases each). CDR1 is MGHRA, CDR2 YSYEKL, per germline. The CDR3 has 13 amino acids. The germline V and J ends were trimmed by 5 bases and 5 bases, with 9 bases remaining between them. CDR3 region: CASSWGITGELFF. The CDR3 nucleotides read TGCGCCAGCAGCTGGGGGATAACCGGGGAGCTGTTTTTT.

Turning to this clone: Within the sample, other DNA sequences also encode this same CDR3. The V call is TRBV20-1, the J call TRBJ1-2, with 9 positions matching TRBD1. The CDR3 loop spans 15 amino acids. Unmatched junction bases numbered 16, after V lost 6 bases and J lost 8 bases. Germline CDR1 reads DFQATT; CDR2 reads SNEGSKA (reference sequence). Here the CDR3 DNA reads TGCAGTGCCGCCCCCACAGGGGGCCCTTCGGGGGGCTACACCTTC. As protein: CSAAPTGGPSGGYTF.

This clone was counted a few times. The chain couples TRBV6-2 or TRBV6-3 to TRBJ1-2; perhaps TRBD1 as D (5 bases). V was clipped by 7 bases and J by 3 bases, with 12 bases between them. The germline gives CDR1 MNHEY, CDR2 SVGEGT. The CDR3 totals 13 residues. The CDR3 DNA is TGTGCCAGCACTAACGGGGGATACTATGGCTACACCTTC. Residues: CASTNGGYYGYTF.

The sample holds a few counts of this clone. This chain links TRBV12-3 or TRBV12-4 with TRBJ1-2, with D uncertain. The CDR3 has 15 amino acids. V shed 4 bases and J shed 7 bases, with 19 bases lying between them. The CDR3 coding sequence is TGTGCCAGCAGTTCCTCGGACGGATTTTTTCGTGGCTACACCTTC. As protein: CASSSSDGFFRGYTF.

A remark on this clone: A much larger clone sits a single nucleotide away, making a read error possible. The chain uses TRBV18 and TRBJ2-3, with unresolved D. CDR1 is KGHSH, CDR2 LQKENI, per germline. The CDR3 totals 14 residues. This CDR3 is CANSPRTDQDTQYF. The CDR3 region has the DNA TGTGCCAACTCACCACGGACGGACCAAGATACGCAGTATTTT.

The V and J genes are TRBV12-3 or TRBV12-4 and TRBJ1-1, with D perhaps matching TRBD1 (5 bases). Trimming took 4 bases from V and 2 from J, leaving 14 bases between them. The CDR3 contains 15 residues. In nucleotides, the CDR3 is TGTGCCAGCAGTTCCCCCGGGACCGGTAACACTGAAGCTTTCTTT. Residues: CASSSPGTGNTEAFF.

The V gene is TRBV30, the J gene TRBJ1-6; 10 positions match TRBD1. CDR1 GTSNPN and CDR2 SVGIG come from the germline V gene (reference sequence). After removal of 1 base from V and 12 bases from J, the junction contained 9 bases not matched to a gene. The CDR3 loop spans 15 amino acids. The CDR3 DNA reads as TGTGCCTGGAGTGGGCCGGGACAGGGGAGCTTACCCCTCCACTTT. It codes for CAWSGPGQGSLPLHF.

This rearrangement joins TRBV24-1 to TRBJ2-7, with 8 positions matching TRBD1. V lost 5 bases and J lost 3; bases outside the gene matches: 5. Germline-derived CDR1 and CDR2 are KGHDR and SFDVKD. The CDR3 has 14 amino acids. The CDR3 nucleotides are TGTGCCACCAGTGGCGGGGACAGGATCTACGAGCAGTACTTC. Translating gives CATSGGDRIYEQYF.

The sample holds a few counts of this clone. CDR3 region: CAWRVGKNSPLHF. The DNA of the CDR3 is TGTGCCTGGAGGGTTGGGAAAAATTCACCCCTCCACTTT. This chain uses TRBV30 with TRBJ1-6; D is undetermined. V gave up 3 bases and J gave up 7 bases, with 10 bases separating them. CDR3 length: 13 residues. CDR1 and CDR2 (germline): GTSNPN, SVGIG (reference sequence).

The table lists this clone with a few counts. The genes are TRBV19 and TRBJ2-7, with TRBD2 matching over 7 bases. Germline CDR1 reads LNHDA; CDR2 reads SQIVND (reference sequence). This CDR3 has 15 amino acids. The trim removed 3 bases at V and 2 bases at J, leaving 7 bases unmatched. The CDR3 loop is CASSMIGRETYEQYF. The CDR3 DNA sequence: TGTGCCAGTAGTATGATTGGGCGGGAGACCTACGAGCAGTACTTC.

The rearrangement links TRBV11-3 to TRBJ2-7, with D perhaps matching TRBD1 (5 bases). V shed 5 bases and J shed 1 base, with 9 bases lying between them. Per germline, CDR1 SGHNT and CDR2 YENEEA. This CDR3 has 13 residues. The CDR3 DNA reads TGTGCCAGCAGCCCCCGACAGTCCTACGAGCAGTACTTC. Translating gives CASSPRQSYEQYF.

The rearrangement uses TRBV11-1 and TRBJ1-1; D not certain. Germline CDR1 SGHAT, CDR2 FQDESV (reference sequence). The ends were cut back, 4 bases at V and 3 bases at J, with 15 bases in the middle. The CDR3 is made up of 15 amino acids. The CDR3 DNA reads TGTGCCAGCAGCTCCCTAGGCCTGGCGTACACTGAAGCTTTCTTT. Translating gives CASSSLGLAYTEAFF.

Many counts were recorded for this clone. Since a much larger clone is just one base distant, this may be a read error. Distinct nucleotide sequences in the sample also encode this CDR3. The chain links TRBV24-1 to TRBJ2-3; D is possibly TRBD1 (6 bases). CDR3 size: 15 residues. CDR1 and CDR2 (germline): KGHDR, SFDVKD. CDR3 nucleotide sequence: TGTGCCACCAGTGATTTAGGGGGTAGCACGGATACGCAGTATTTT. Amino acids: CATSDLGGSTDTQYF.

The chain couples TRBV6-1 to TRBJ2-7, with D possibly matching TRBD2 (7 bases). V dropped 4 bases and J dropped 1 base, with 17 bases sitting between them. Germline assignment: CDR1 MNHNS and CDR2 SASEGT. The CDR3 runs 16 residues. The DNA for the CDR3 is TGTGCCAGCAGTGCCGTGGGGGGGGGCGCATCCTACGAGCAGTACTTC. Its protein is CASSAVGGGASYEQYF.

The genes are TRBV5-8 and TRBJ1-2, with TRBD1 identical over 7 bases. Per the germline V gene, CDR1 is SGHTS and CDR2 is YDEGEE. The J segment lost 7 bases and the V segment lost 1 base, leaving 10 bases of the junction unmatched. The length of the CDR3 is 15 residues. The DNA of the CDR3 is TGTGCCAGCAGCTTGACCGGGACAGAGGTGGCTGGCTACACCTTC. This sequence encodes CASSLTGTEVAGYTF.

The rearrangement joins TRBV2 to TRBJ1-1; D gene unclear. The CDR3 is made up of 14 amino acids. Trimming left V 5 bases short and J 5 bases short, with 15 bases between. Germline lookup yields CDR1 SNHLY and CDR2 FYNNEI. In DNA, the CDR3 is TGTGCCAGCAGTCGTGACACCCTTGTGACTGAAGCTTTCTTT. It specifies CASSRDTLVTEAFF.

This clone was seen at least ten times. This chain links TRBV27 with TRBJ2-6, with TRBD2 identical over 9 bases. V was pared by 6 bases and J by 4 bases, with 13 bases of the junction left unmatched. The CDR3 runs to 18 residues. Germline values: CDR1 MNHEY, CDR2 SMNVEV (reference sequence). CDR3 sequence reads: CASRPEAGGLSGANVLTF. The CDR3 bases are TGTGCCAGCAGACCTGAAGCGGGAGGTCTGTCCGGGGCCAACGTCCTGACTTTC.

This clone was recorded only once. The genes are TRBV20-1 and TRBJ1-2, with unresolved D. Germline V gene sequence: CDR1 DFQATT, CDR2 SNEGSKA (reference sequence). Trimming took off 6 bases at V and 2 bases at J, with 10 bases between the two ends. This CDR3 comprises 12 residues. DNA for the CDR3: TGCAGTGCGGTCGACAAAAACTATGGCTACACCTTC. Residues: CSAVDKNYGYTF.

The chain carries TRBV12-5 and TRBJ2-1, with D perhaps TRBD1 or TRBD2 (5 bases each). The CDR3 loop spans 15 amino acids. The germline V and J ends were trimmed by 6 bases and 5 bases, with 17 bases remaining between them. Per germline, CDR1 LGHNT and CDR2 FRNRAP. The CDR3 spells CASGPGRSPHNEQFF. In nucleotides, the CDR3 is TGTGCTAGTGGACCGGGACGGTCCCCCCACAATGAGCAGTTCTTC.

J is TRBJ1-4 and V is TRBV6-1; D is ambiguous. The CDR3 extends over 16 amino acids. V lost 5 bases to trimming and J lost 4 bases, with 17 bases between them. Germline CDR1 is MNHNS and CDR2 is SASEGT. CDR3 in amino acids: CASSQKASTDNEKLFF. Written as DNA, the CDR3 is TGTGCCAGCAGTCAAAAGGCTTCGACGGATAATGAAAAACTGTTTTTT.

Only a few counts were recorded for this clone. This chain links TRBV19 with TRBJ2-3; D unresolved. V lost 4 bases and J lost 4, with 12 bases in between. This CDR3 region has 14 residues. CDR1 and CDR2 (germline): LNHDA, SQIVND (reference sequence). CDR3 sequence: CASSNPNGADTQYF. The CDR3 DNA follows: TGTGCCAGTAGTAATCCGAATGGGGCAGATACGCAGTATTTT.

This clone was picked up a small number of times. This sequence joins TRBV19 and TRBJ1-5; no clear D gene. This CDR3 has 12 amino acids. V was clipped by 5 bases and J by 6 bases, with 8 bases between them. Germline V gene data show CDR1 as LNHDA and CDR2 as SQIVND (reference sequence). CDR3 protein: CASSHQGQPQHF. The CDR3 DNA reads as TGTGCCAGTAGTCATCAAGGTCAGCCCCAGCATTTT.

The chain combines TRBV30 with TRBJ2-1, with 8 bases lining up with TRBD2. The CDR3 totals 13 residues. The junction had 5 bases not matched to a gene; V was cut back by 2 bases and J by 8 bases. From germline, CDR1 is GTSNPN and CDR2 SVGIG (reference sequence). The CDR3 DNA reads TGTGCCTGGAGTCCCGGGAGGGTCCATGAGCAGTTCTTC. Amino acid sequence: CAWSPGRVHEQFF.

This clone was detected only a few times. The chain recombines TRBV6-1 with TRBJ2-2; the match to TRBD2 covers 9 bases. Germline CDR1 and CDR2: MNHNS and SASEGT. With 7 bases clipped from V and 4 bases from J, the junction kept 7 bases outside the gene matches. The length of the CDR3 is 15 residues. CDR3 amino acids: CASTQRGDFTGELFF. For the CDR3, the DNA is TGTGCCAGCACACAGCGGGGGGACTTCACCGGGGAGCTGTTTTTT.